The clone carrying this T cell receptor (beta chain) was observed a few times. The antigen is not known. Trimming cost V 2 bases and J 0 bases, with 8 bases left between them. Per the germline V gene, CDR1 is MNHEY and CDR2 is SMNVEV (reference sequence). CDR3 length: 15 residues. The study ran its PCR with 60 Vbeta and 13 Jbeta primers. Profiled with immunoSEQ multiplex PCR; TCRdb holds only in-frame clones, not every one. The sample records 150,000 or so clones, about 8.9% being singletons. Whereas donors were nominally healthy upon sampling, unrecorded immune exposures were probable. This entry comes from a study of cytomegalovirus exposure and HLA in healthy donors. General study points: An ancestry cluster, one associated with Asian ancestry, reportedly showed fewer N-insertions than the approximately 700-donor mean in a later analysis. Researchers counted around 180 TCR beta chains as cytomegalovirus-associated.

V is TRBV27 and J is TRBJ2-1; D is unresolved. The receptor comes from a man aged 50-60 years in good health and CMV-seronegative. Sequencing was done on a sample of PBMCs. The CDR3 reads CASSLGARSYNEQFF. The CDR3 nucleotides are TGTGCCAGCAGTTTAGGAGCGCGCTCCTACAATGAGCAGTTCTTC.